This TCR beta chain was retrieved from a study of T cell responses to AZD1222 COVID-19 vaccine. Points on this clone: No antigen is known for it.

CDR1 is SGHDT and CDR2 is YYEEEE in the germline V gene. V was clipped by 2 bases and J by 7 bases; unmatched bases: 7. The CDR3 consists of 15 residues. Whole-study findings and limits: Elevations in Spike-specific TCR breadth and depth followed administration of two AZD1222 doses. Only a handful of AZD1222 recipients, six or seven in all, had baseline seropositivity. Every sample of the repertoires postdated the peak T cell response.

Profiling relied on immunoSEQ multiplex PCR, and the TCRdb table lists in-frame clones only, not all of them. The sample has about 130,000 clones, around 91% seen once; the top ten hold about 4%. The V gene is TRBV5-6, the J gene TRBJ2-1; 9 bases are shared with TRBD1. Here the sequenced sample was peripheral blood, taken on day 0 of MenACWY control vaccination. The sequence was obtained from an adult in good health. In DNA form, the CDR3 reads TGTGCCAGCAGCTTTCTTCACAGGGGGCTTAATGAGCAGTTCTTC. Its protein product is CASSFLHRGLNEQFF. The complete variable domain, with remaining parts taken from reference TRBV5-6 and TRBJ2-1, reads DAGVTQSPTHLIKTRGQQVTLRCSPKSGHDTVSWYQQALGQGPQFIFQYYEEEERQRGNFPDRFSGHQFPNYSSELNVNALLLGDSALYLCASSFLHRGLNEQFFGPGTRLTVL.